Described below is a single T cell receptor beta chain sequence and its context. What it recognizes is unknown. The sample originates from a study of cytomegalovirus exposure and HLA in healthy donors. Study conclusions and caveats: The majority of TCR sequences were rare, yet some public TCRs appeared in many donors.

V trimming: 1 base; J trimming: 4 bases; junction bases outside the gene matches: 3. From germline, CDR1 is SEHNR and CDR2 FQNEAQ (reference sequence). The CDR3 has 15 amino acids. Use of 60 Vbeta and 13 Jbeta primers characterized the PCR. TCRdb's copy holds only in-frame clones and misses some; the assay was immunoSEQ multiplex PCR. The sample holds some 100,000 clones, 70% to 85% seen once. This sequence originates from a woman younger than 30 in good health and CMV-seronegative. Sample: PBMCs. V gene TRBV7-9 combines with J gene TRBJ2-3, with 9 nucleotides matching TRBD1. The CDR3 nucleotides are TGTGCCAGCAGCTTAGGAGACAGGGGGGCAGATACGCAGTATTTT. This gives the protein CASSLGDRGADTQYF.